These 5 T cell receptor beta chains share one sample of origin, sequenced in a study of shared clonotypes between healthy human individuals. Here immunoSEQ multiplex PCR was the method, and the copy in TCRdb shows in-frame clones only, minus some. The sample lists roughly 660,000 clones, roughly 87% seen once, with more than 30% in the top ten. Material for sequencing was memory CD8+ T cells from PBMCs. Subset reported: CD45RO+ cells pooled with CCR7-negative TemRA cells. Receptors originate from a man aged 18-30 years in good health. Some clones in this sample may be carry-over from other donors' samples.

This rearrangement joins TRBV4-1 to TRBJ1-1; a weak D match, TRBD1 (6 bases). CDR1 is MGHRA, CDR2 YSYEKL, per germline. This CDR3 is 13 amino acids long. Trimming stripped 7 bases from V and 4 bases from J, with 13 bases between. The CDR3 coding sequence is TGCGCCAGCACCCAGGGGTTCGGCACTGAAGCTTTCTTT. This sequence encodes CASTQGFGTEAFF.

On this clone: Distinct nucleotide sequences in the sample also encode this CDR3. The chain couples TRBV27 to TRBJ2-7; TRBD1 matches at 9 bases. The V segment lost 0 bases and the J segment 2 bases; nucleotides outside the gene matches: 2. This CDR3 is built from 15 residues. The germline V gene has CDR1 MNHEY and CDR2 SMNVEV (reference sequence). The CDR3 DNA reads TGTGCCAGCAGTTTATCGGGACAGGGTGCCTACGAGCAGTACTTC. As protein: CASSLSGQGAYEQYF.

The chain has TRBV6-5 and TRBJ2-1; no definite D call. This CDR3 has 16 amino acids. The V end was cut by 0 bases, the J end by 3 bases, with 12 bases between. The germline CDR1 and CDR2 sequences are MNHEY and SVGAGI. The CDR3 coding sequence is TGTGCCAGCAGTTACTCACGGCGAGTAGACTACAATGAGCAGTTCTTC. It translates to CASSYSRRVDYNEQFF.

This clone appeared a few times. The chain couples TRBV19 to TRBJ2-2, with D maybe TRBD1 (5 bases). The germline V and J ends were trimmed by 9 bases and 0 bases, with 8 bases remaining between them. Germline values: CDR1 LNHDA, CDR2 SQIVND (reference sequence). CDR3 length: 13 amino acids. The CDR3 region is CASRQTNTGELFF. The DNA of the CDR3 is TGTGCCAGCCGACAGACGAACACCGGGGAGCTGTTTTTT.

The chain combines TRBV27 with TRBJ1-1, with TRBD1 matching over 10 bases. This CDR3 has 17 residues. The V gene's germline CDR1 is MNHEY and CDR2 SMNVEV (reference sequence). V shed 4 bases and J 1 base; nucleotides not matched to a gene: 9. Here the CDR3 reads CASSSPMTGGRNTEAFF. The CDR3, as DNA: TGTGCCAGCAGTTCCCCCATGACAGGGGGCAGGAACACTGAAGCTTTCTTT.